This T cell receptor (beta chain) was found in a study of cytomegalovirus exposure and HLA in healthy donors. Primers included in the PCR were 60 Vbeta and 13 Jbeta primers. Libraries were prepared by immunoSEQ multiplex PCR; TCRdb keeps only in-frame clonotypes and omits some of them. There are 150,000 to 200,000 clones in the sample; 80% occur only once, and around 7% lies in the top ten. Study results and limitations: Versus the approximately 700-donor mean, an Asian-associated ancestry cluster reportedly showed fewer N-insertions in a later analysis. A further, later analysis showed that HLA-associated TCR beta chains (compared with equally common others) were more clonally expanded. A few chains tied to CMV proved CMV antigen-specific in vitro.

After removal of 10 bases from V and 3 bases from J, the junction contained 10 bases not matched to a gene. Germline loops: CDR1 SGHNT, CDR2 YENEEA. The CDR3 runs to 14 residues. For this clone: What it binds is unknown.

This TCR was recovered from a young man in good health and CMV-seropositive. The chain couples TRBV11-3 to TRBJ2-3; 7 bases are shared with TRBD1. The specimen was PBMCs. The CDR3: CAIVPQGTTDTQYF. In nucleotides, the CDR3 is TGTGCCATCGTACCACAGGGGACGACAGATACGCAGTATTTT.